Presented here are 32 T cell receptor beta chains from one specimen sequenced in a study of CXCR3-negative and CXCR3-positive naive CD8 T cells. The study made its TRB cDNA libraries by 5' RACE, adding UMI labels. After re-calling the 5' RACE reads, TCRdb lists one entry per CDR3 protein, DNA absent. The listing contains roughly 40,000 distinct CDR3 sequences. The sequencing sample was made of memory CD8+ T cells from blood. The receptors here all came from a human donor in good health. Some clones in this sample may be carry-over from other donors' samples.

The chain joins TRBV20-1 to TRBJ2-3; TCRdb selects TRBD2, and the lack of DNA leaves this call unchecked. Per the germline V gene, CDR1 is DFQATT and CDR2 is SNEGSKA (reference sequence). CDR3 length equals 16 residues. The CDR3 loop is CSARDFLAGVGDTQYF.

The chain has TRBV7-6 and TRBJ2-3; TCRdb returns TRBD1, unconfirmable since there is no DNA. CDR3 length: 16 residues. CDR1 is SGHVS, CDR2 FNYEAQ, per germline. The chain's CDR3 is CASSPGSGPSTDTQYF.

The chain links TRBV29-1 to TRBJ2-1; the TCRdb D gene call, TRBD1, has no DNA to confirm it. Per germline, CDR1 SQVTM and CDR2 ANQGSEA. The CDR3 covers 13 residues. CDR3 in amino acids: CSVTGTGDLEQFF.

The gene calls are TRBV20-1 and TRBJ2-2; TCRdb's D call of TRBD1 is untestable without DNA. The CDR3 loop spans 16 amino acids. The germline gives CDR1 DFQATT, CDR2 SNEGSKA (reference sequence). CDR3 sequence: CSARVIGAGGAGELFF.

This chain joins TRBV12-3 or TRBV12-4 and TRBJ2-1; the TRBD2 assignment by TCRdb is unverifiable without DNA. The CDR3 runs 15 residues. The CDR3 sequence is CASSFFGSGYNEQFF.

The chain employs TRBV29-1 and TRBJ1-4. The CDR3 has 11 amino acids. Germline CDR1 is SQVTM and CDR2 is ANQGSEA. The CDR3 spells CSALRSEKLFF.

The chain carries TRBV29-1 and TRBJ1-1. Germline CDR1 and CDR2: SQVTM and ANQGSEA. The CDR3 is 13 residues long. CDR3 in amino acids: CSALGGGNTEAFF.

The genes are TRBV7-9 and TRBJ1-5; checking the TCRdb D call of TRBD1 is not possible without DNA. The CDR3 contains 14 residues. CDR1 is SEHNR and CDR2 is FQNEAQ in the germline V gene (reference sequence). The CDR3 protein is CASSSDRADQPQHF.

The chain uses TRBV10-3 and TRBJ2-7; TCRdb gives TRBD1 as the D gene, but with no DNA this cannot be confirmed. The CDR3 loop spans 15 amino acids. Germline V lookup: CDR1 ENHRY, CDR2 SYGVKD. CDR3 in amino acids: CAISESGGQPYEQYF.

This sequence joins TRBV7-2 and TRBJ2-3; TCRdb returns TRBD2, unconfirmable since there is no DNA. Germline values: CDR1 SGHTA, CDR2 FQGNSA. This CDR3 is built from 16 residues. This CDR3 is CASSPWTSGYTDTQYF.

This chain joins TRBV14 and TRBJ2-4; with no DNA, the TCRdb D assignment of TRBD2 cannot be verified. The CDR3 totals 16 residues. CDR1 and CDR2 from the germline V gene are SGHDN and FVKESK. CDR3 amino acids: CASSQATGALKNIQYF.

The rearrangement uses TRBV24-1 and TRBJ2-1. The CDR3 runs 12 residues. Germline CDR1 KGHDR, CDR2 SFDVKD. CDR3 in amino acids: CATSDWLDEQFF.

The chain employs TRBV7-9 and TRBJ2-1; without DNA, the TCRdb call of TRBD2 cannot be checked. The germline V gene has CDR1 SEHNR and CDR2 FQNEAQ (reference sequence). This CDR3 is built from 16 residues. The CDR3 spells CASSLQAGFSYNEQFF.

This chain joins TRBV4-3 and TRBJ2-4. CDR1 LGHNA and CDR2 YSLEER come from the germline V gene. The CDR3 runs 15 residues. The chain's CDR3 is CASSQDLGAQNIQYF.

The J gene is TRBJ1-5, the V gene TRBV29-1; TCRdb lists TRBD1, though no DNA is available to test this call. Germline values: CDR1 SQVTM, CDR2 ANQGSEA. The CDR3 is made up of 13 amino acids. The CDR3 region is CSGSGGSDQPQHF.

J is TRBJ2-5 and V is TRBV6-5; TCRdb's D call of TRBD1 is untestable without DNA. The germline gives CDR1 MNHEY, CDR2 SVGAGI. The CDR3 has 14 amino acids. This chain's CDR3 is CASREDRTQETQYF.

V is TRBV27 and J is TRBJ2-2; the D call of TRBD2 rests on TCRdb alone, since no DNA is present to check it. The CDR3 sequence is 14 residues long. Germline CDR1 MNHEY, CDR2 SMNVEV (reference sequence). The CDR3 loop is CASSPRTSPGELFF.

The V call is TRBV6-6, the J call TRBJ2-3. This CDR3 comprises 14 residues. CDR1 is MNHNY, CDR2 SVGAGI, per germline (reference sequence). The CDR3 sequence: CASSYSWSTDTQYF.

V is TRBV29-1 and J is TRBJ1-1; TCRdb designates TRBD1, a call that cannot be tested without DNA. The CDR3 totals 13 residues. Germline V CDR1 and CDR2: SQVTM, ANQGSEA. This chain's CDR3 is CSVWGRGNTEAFF.

This sequence joins TRBV29-1 and TRBJ1-2; the D gene TCRdb calls, TRBD1, cannot be checked with no DNA. CDR3 length: 14 residues. Germline V gene lookup returns CDR1 SQVTM and CDR2 ANQGSEA. The chain's CDR3 is CSVEDPGHAYGYTF. Combining the CDR3 with reference TRBV29-1 and TRBJ1-2 gives the whole variable domain SAVISQKPSRDICQRGTSLTIQCQVDSQVTMMFWYRQQPGQSLTLIATANQGSEATYESGFVIDKFPISRPNLTFSTLTVSNMSPEDSSIYLCSVEDPGHAYGYTFGSGTRLTVV.

The V call is TRBV5-5, the J call TRBJ2-3; without DNA, the TCRdb call of TRBD2 cannot be checked. This CDR3 region has 19 residues. Germline CDR1 is SGHKS and CDR2 is YYEKEE (reference sequence). The CDR3 spells CASSYLWGGGPPRTDTQYF.

The V and J genes are TRBV6-2 or TRBV6-3 and TRBJ2-1; TCRdb gives TRBD2 as the D gene, but with no DNA this cannot be confirmed. CDR3 length: 16 residues. CDR1 is MNHEY, CDR2 SVGEGT, per germline. CDR3: CASSLGLAGGYNEQFF.

The chain has TRBV15 and TRBJ1-2; the D call from TCRdb, TRBD1, cannot be confirmed without DNA. The CDR3 covers 13 residues. CDR1 is LNHNV, CDR2 YYDKDF, per germline (reference sequence). The CDR3 loop is CATSRSGVGGYTF.

This chain uses TRBV28 with TRBJ2-1; TCRdb calls TRBD1, which cannot be checked without DNA. Germline V CDR1 and CDR2: MDHEN, SYDVKM. This CDR3 comprises 14 residues. The CDR3 protein is CASSLVGVRNEQFF.

The rearrangement links TRBV20-1 to TRBJ2-2. CDR3 length equals 13 residues. Germline V gene sequence: CDR1 DFQATT, CDR2 SNEGSKA (reference sequence). The CDR3 protein is CSARKDVTGELFF.

This chain connects TRBV4-1 to TRBJ2-7; TCRdb's assignment of TRBD1 cannot be checked, as there is no DNA. The CDR3 extends over 14 amino acids. The germline V gene has CDR1 MGHRA and CDR2 YSYEKL. This chain's CDR3 is CASSQPGPTREQYF.

The V call is TRBV20-1, the J call TRBJ2-3; as DNA is missing, the TRBD1 call by TCRdb cannot be tested. The germline V gene has CDR1 DFQATT and CDR2 SNEGSKA (reference sequence). The CDR3 has 15 amino acids. The CDR3 sequence is CSAWDRQRGTDTQYF.

The CDR3 here is CASSKGLQGSQETQYF. The chain links TRBV21-1 to TRBJ2-5; the D call from TCRdb, TRBD1, cannot be confirmed without DNA. TRBV21-1 is a pseudogene. This CDR3 comprises 16 residues.

This chain joins TRBV11-2 and TRBJ1-6. Germline V gene lookup returns CDR1 SGHAT and CDR2 FQNNGV. This CDR3 has 18 amino acids. The CDR3 protein is CASSTGPLSSSYNSPLHF.

The chain is built from TRBV5-4 and TRBJ2-3; TCRdb reports TRBD1, a call that lacks DNA to check it against. The length of the CDR3 is 17 residues. Germline values: CDR1 SGHNT, CDR2 YYREEE (reference sequence). CDR3 sequence reads: CASSLDGGTGEADTQYF.

The J gene is TRBJ2-1, the V gene TRBV10-3; the TRBD2 assignment by TCRdb is unverifiable without DNA. CDR1 and CDR2 (germline): ENHRY, SYGVKD. This CDR3 contains 13 residues. CDR3 amino acids: CAISETGLNEQFF.

The CDR3 here is CASSYSPGSGYEQYF. V usage is TRBV6-6 and J usage is TRBJ2-7; TCRdb's D call, TRBD1, is unchecked because there is no DNA. The germline CDR1 and CDR2 sequences are MNHNY and SVGAGI (reference sequence). The CDR3 consists of 15 residues.